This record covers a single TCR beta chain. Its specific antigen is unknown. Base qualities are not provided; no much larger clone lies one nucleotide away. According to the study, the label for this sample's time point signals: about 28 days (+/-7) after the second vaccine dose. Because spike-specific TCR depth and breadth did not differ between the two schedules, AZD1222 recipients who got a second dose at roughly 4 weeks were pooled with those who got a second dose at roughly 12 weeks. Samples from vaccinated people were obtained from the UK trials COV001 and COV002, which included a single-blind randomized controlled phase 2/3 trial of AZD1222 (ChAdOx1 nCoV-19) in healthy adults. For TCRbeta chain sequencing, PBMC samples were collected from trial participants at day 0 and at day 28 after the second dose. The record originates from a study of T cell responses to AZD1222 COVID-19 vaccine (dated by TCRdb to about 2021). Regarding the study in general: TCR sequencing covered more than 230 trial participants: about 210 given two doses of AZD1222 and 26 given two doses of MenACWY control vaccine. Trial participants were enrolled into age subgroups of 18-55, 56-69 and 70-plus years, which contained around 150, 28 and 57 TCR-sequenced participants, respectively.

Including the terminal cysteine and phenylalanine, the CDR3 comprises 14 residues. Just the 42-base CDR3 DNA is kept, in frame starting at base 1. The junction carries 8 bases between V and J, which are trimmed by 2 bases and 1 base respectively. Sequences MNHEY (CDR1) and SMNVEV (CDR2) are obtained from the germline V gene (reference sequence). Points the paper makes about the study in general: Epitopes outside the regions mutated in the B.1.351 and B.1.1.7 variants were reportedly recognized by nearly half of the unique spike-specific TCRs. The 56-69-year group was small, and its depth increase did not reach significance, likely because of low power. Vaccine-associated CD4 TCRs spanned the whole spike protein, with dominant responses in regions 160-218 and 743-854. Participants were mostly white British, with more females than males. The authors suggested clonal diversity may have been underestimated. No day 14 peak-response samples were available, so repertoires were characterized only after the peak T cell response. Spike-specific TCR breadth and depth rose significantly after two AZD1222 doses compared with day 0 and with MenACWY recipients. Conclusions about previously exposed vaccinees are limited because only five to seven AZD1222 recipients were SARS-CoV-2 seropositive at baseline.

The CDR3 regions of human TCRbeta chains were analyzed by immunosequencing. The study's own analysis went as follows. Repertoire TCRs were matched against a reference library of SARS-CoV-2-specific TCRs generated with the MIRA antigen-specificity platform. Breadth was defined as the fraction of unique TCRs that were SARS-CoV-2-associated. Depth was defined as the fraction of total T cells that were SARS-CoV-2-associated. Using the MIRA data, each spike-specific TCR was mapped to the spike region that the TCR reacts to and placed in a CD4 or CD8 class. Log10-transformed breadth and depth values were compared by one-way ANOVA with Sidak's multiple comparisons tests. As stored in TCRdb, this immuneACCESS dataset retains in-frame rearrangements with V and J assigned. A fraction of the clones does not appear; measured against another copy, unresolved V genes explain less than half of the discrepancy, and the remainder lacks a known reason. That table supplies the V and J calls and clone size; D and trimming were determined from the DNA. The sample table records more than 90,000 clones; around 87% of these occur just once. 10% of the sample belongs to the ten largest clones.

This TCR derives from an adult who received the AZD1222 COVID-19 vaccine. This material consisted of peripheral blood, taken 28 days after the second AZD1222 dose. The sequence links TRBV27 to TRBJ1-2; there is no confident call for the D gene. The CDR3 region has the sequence CASSLNSDNYGYTF. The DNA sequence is TGTGCCAGCAGTTTAAATTCAGATAACTATGGCTACACCTTC.